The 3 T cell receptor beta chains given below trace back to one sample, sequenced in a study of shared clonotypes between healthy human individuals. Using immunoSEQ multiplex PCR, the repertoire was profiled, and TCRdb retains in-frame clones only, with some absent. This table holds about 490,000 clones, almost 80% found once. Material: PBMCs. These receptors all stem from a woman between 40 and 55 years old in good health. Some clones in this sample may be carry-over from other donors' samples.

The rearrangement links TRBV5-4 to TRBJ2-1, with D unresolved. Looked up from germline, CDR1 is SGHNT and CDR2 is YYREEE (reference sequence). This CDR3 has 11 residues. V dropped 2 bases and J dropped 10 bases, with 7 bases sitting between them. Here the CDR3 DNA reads TGTGCCAGCAGCTTTAGTCAAGAGCAGTTCTTC. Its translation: CASSFSQEQFF.

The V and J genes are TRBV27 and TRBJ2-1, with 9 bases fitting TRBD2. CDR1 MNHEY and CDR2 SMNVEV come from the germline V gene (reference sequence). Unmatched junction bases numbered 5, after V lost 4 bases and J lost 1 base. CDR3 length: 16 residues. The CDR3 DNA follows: TGTGCCAGCAGTTCATATAGCGGGGGATCCTACAATGAGCAGTTCTTC. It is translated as CASSSYSGGSYNEQFF.

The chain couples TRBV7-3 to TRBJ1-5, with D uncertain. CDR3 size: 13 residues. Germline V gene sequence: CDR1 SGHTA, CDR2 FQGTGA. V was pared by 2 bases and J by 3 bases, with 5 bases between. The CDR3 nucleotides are TGTGCCAGCAGCTTATATCACAATCAGCCCCAGCATTTT. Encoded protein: CASSLYHNQPQHF.